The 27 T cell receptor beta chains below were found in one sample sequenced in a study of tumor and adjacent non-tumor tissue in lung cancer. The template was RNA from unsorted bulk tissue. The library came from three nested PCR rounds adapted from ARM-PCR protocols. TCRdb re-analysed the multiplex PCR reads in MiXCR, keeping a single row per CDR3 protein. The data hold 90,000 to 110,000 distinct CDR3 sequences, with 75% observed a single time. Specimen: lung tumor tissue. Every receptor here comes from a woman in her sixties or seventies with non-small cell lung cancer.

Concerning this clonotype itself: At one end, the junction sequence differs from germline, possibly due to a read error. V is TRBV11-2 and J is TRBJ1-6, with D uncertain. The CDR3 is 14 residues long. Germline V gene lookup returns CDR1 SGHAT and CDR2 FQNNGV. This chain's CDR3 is CASSLDTSNSPLHF. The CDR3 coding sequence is TGTGCCAGCAGCTTAGATACAAGTAATTCACCCCTCCATTTT.

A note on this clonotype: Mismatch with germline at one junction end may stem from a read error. The CDR3, as DNA: TGCGCCAGGAGCCAAGATAGGAGGAGAGTCAGTGGGGTCACAGGTACGCAGTATTTT. This encodes CARSQDRRRVSGVTGTQYF. The chain is built from TRBV4-1 and TRBJ2-3; the D gene could be TRBD1 or TRBD2 (5 bases each). The CDR3 is 19 amino acids. Per the germline V gene, CDR1 is MGHRA and CDR2 is YSYEKL.

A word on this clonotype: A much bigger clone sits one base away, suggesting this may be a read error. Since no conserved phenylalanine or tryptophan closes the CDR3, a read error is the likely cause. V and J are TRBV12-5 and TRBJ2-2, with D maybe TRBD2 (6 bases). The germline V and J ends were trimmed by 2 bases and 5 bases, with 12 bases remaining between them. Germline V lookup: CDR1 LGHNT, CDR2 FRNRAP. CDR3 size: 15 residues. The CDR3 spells CASGLTGRETGELFY. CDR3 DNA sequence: TGTGCTAGTGGTTTGACCGGGAGAGAAACCGGGGAGCTGTTTTAT.

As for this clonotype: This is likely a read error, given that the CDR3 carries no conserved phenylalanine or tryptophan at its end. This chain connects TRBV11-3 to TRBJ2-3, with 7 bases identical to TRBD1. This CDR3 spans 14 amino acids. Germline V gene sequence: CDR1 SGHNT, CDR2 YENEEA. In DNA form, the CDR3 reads TGCGATAGCAGCTTTGTCAGGGGGACAGATACGCAGTATTCT. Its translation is CDSSFVRGTDTQYS.

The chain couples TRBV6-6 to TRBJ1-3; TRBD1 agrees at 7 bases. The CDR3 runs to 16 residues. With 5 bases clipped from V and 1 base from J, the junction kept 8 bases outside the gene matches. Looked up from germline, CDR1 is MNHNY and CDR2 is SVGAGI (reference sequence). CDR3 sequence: CASSPRQGRSGNTIYF. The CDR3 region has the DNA TGTGCCAGCAGTCCCCGACAGGGTCGGTCTGGAAACACCATATATTTT.

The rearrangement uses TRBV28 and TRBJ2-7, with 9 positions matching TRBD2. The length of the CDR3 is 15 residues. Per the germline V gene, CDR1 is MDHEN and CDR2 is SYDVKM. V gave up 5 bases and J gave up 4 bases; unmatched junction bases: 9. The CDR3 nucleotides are TGTGCCAGCAGTGGGACTAGCTGGGGAAAGTACGAGCAGTACTTC. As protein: CASSGTSWGKYEQYF.

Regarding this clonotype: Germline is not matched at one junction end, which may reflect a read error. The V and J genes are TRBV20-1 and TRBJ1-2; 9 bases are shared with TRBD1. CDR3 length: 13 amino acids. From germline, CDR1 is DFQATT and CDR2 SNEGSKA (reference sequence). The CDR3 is CSAVPGQGSGCTF. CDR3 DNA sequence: TGCAGTGCCGTTCCGGGACAGGGATCTGGCTGCACCTTC.

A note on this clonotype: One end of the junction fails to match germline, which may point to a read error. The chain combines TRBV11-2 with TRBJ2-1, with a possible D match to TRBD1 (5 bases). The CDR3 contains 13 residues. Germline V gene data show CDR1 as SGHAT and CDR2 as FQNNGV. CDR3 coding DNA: TGTGCTAGCAGCGCTGTACGTGACAGTGAGCAGTTCTTC. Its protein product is CASSAVRDSEQFF.

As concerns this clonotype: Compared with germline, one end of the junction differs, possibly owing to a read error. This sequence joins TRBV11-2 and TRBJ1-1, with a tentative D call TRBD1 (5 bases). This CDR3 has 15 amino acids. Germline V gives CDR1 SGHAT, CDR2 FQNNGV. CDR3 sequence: CASSLEPGGNTETSF. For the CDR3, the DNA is TGTGCCAGCAGCTTAGAACCGGGGGGGAACACTGAAACTTCCTTT.

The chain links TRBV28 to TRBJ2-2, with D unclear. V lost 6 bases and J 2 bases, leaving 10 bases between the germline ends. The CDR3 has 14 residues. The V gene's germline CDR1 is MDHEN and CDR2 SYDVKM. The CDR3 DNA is TGTGCCAGCAGGTCTCTACATAACACCGGGGAGCTGTTTTTT. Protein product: CASRSLHNTGELFF.

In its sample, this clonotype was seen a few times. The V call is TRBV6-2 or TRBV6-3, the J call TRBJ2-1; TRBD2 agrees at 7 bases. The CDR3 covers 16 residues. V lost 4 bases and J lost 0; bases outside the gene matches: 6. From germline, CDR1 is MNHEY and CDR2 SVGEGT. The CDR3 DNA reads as TGTGCCAGCAGTTTGGGAGGGGCTAACTCCTACAATGAGCAGTTCTTC. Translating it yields CASSLGGANSYNEQFF.

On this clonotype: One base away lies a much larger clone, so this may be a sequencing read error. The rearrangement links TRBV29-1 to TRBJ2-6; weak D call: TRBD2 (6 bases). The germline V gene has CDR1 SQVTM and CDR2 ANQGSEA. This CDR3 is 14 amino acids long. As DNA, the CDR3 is TGCAGCGTTTGGAGGGACTCTGGGGCCGACGTCCTGACTTTC. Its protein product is CSVWRDSGADVLTF.

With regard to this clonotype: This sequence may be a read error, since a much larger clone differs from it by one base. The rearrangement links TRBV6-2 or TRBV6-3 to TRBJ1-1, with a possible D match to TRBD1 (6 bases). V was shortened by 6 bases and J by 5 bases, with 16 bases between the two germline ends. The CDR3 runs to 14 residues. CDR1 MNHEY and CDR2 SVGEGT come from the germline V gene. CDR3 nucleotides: TGTGCCAGCAGACTTTACAGGGATGGTACTGAAGCTTTCTTT. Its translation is CASRLYRDGTEAFF.

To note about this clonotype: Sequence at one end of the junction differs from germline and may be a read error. The CDR3 nucleotides read TGCAGCGTGATACCGGGACAGGGAACAGTTACGCAGTATTTT. Translated: CSVIPGQGTVTQYF. V gene TRBV29-1 combines with J gene TRBJ2-3, with 9 bases lining up with TRBD1. The CDR3 covers 14 residues. Germline loops: CDR1 SQVTM, CDR2 ANQGSEA.

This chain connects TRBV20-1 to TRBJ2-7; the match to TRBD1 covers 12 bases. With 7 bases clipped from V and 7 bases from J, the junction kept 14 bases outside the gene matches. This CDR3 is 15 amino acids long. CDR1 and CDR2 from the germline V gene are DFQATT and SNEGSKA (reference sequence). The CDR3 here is CSDRDAGQGAGEQYF. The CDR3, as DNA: TGCAGTGATAGGGACGCGGGACAGGGGGCAGGGGAGCAGTACTTC.

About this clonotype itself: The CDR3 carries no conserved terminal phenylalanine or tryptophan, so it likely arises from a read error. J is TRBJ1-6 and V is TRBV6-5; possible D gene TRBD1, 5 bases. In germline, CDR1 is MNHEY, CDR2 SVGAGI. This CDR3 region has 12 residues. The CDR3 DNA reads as TGTGCCAACCCCGGGACGTGTTCATCCCTCCACTTA. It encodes CANPGTCSSLHL.

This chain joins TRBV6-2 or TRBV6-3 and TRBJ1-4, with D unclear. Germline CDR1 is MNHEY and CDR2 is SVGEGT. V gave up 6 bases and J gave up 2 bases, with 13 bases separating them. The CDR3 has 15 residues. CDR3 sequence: CASRGADATNEKLFF. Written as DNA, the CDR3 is TGTGCCAGCAGAGGAGCAGACGCGACTAATGAAAAACTGTTTTTT.

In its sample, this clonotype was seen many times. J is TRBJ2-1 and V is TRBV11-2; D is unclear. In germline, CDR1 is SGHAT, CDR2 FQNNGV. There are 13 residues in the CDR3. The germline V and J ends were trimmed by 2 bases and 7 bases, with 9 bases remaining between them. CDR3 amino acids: CASSLNGRNEQFF. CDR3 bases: TGTGCCAGCAGCTTAAACGGAAGGAATGAGCAGTTCTTC.

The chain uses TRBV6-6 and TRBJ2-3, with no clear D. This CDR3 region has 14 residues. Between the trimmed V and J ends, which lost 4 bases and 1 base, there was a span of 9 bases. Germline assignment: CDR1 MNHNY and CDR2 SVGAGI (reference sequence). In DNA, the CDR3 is TGTGCCAGCAGTTCTGGGGTTGGCACAGATACGCAGTATTTT. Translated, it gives CASSSGVGTDTQYF.

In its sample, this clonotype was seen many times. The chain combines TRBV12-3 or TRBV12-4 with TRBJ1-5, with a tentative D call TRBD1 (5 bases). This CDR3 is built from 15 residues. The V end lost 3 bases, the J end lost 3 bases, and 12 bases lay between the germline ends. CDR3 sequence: CASSFLRGLNQPQHF. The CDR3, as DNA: TGTGCCAGCAGTTTCCTAAGGGGCCTCAATCAGCCCCAGCATTTT.

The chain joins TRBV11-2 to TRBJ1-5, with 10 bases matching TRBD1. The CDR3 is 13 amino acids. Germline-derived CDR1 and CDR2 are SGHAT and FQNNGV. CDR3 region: CIGPRDRGQPQHF. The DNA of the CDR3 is TGTATCGGCCCCCGGGACAGGGGTCAGCCCCAGCATTTT.

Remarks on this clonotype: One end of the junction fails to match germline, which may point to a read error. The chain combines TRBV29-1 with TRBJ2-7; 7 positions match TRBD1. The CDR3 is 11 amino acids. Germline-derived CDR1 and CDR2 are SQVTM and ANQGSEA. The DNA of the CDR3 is TGTAGCGTGACAGGGACCTACAAGCAGTACTTC. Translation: CSVTGTYKQYF.

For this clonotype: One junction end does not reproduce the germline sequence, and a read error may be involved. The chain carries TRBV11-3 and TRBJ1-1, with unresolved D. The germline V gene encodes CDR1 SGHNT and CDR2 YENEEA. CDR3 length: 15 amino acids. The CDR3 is CASILDSGRGTETFF. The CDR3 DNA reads TGTGCCAGCATCTTAGATTCGGGGAGAGGCACTGAGACTTTCTTT. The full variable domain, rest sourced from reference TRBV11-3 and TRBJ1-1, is EAGVVQSPRYKIIEKKQPVAFWCNPISGHNTLYWYLQNLGQGPELLIRYENEEAVDDSQLPKDRFSAERLKGVDSTLKIQPAELGDSAVYLCASILDSGRGTETFFGQGTRLTVV.

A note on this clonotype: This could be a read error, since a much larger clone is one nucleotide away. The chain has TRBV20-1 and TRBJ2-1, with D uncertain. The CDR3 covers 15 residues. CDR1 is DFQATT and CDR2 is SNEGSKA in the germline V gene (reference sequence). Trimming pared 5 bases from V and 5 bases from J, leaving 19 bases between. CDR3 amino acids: CSAVSTSQIDNEQFF. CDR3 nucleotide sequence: TGCAGTGCTGTTAGCACCTCCCAGATCGACAATGAGCAGTTCTTC.

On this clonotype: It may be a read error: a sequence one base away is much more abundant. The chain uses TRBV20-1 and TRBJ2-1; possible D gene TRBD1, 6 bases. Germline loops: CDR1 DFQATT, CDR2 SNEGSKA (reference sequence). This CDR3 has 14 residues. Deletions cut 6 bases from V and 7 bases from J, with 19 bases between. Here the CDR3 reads CSAALGTCVNEQFF. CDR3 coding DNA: TGCAGTGCCGCTTTGGGGACATGCGTGAATGAGCAGTTCTTC.

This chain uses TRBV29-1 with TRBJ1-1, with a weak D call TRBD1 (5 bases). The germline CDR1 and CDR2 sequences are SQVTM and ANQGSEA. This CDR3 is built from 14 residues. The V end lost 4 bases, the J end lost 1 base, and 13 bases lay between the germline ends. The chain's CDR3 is CSVVLFGGNTEAFF. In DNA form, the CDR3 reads TGCAGCGTTGTTCTTTTCGGGGGGAACACTGAAGCTTTCTTT.

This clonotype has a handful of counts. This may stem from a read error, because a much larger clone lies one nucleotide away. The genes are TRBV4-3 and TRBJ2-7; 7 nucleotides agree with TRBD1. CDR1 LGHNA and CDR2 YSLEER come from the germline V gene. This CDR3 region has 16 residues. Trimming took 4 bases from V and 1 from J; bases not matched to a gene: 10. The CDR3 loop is CASSRVLAQGSYEQYF. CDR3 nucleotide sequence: TGCGCCAGCAGCCGAGTATTGGCACAGGGGTCCTACGAGCAGTACTTC.